Below, 25 T cell receptor beta chains from the same sample are listed, as sequenced in a study of blood T cell repertoires in COVID-19. Data came from immunoSEQ multiplex PCR; TCRdb stores just in-frame clones and leaves some out. The sample lists approximately 270,000 clones; about four fifths were seen once. The sequencing input was peripheral blood. All receptors derive from an elderly man with acute or convalescent COVID-19.

This clone was seen a few times. The chain is built from TRBV27 and TRBJ2-3; TRBD2 matches at 12 bases. V lost 7 bases and J lost 0; bases outside the gene matches: 17. From germline, CDR1 is MNHEY and CDR2 SMNVEV (reference sequence). There are 20 residues in the CDR3. DNA for the CDR3: TGTGCCAGCAACCCCCGGCGACTAGCGGGGGTCCGAGTAAGCACAGATACGCAGTATTTT. It yields the protein CASNPRRLAGVRVSTDTQYF.

This chain connects TRBV7-2 to TRBJ2-5, with TRBD2 matching 10 bases. Per the germline V gene, CDR1 is SGHTA and CDR2 is FQGNSA. The CDR3 consists of 16 residues. Trimming took 3 bases from V and 2 from J; bases not matched to a gene: 6. The CDR3 sequence is CASSFGGTSDQETQYF. Here the CDR3 DNA reads TGTGCCAGCAGCTTCGGAGGGACTAGCGATCAAGAGACCCAGTACTTC.

The genes are TRBV27 and TRBJ2-1, with 7 nucleotides matching TRBD1. The CDR3 extends over 15 amino acids. Trimming cost V 2 bases and J 9 bases; bases outside gene matches: 10. From germline, CDR1 is MNHEY and CDR2 SMNVEV (reference sequence). This CDR3 reads CASSLPTGFGVEQFF. CDR3 in DNA: TGTGCCAGCAGTTTACCGACAGGGTTCGGAGTTGAGCAGTTCTTC.

The chain has TRBV27 and TRBJ2-7, with a possible D match to TRBD1 (6 bases). This CDR3 is 13 amino acids long. Deletions cut 8 bases from V and 2 bases from J, with 13 bases between. Germline V CDR1 and CDR2: MNHEY, SMNVEV (reference sequence). Here the CDR3 reads CASGQTPTYEQYF. CDR3 nucleotides: TGTGCCAGCGGACAGACGCCCACCTACGAGCAGTACTTC.

The chain has TRBV18 and TRBJ1-2, with D perhaps matching TRBD1 (5 bases). The CDR3 runs to 13 residues. The ends were cut back, 6 bases at V and 5 bases at J, with 13 bases in the middle. Germline V lookup: CDR1 KGHSH, CDR2 LQKENI. CDR3 loop: CASSPGGDYGYTF. DNA for the CDR3: TGTGCCAGCTCCCCCGGGGGGGATTATGGCTACACCTTC.

The V and J genes are TRBV15 and TRBJ1-2; TRBD1 aligns across 7 bases. CDR3 length: 14 amino acids. CDR1 and CDR2 (germline): LNHNV, YYDKDF (reference sequence). V was pared by 4 bases and J by 7 bases, with 9 bases of the junction left unmatched. The CDR3 loop is CATSIGGHGGGYTF. The CDR3 DNA follows: TGTGCCACCAGCATAGGGGGCCACGGGGGTGGCTACACCTTC.

This clone showed up just a few times. This rearrangement joins TRBV7-9 to TRBJ2-3, with 10 bases lining up with TRBD2. V trimming: 1 base; J trimming: 2 bases; junction bases outside the gene matches: 3. This CDR3 has 16 amino acids. Germline V gene data show CDR1 as SEHNR and CDR2 as FQNEAQ (reference sequence). CDR3 nucleotides: TGTGCCAGCAGCTTAGGTCTAGCGGGAGTCACAGATACGCAGTATTTT. The encoded protein is CASSLGLAGVTDTQYF.

V usage is TRBV19 and J usage is TRBJ2-2, with 9 bases fitting TRBD2. J gave up 4 bases and V 5 bases, and 11 bases lay outside the gene matches. The CDR3 consists of 17 residues. Germline V gives CDR1 LNHDA, CDR2 SQIVND (reference sequence). The CDR3 nucleotides are TGTGCCAGTAGTGCGCGGGGGGGGCGAGTGACCACCGGGGAGCTGTTTTTT. This gives the protein CASSARGGRVTTGELFF.

The chain employs TRBV3-1 (or the pseudogene TRBV3-2) and TRBJ1-2, with 9 bases identical to TRBD1. Looked up from germline, CDR1 is LGHDT and CDR2 is YNNKEL (reference sequence). J was trimmed by 8 bases and V by 5 bases; bases with no gene match: 15. The CDR3 is 16 residues long. DNA for the CDR3: TGTGCCAGCAGCTATACTACTCCGGGACAGGGATTGGGCTACACCTTC. This sequence encodes CASSYTTPGQGLGYTF.

This clone appeared once. The genes are TRBV28 and TRBJ2-7, with 8 bases lining up with TRBD1. The germline V gene has CDR1 MDHEN and CDR2 SYDVKM. The CDR3 is made up of 15 amino acids. Trimming cost V 5 bases and J 6 bases; bases outside gene matches: 12. In DNA, the CDR3 is TGTGCCAGCAGTACCCCCGGGACAGGAGGCGGCGAGCAGTACTTC. It yields the protein CASSTPGTGGGEQYF.

J is TRBJ2-4 and V is TRBV28, with 8 bases aligning to TRBD1. Germline CDR1 MDHEN, CDR2 SYDVKM. V trimming: 6 bases; J trimming: 3 bases; junction bases outside the gene matches: 7. The CDR3 totals 15 residues. The CDR3 DNA reads as TGTGCCAGCAGGTTAAGTGGACAGGGCAAAAACATTCAGTACTTC. Its protein product is CASRLSGQGKNIQYF.

This sequence joins TRBV28 and TRBJ1-2; 7 bases are shared with TRBD1. CDR1 is MDHEN, CDR2 SYDVKM, per germline. Losses at the gene ends were 8 bases for V and 0 bases for J; bases not matched to a gene: 6. The CDR3 length is 14 residues. For the CDR3, the DNA is TGTGCCAGCCGAACAGGGGCGTCTAACTATGGCTACACCTTC. This sequence encodes CASRTGASNYGYTF.

With respect to this clone: Other DNA sequences in this sample translate to the same CDR3. The chain has TRBV5-1 and TRBJ1-4, with 9 bases fitting TRBD1. CDR1 SGHRS and CDR2 YFSETQ come from the germline V gene. This CDR3 region has 15 residues. With 0 bases clipped from V and 5 bases from J, the junction kept 2 bases outside the gene matches. The CDR3 DNA is TGCGCCAGCAGCTTGGCCGGGACAGGGAATGAAAAACTGTTTTTT. It codes for CASSLAGTGNEKLFF.

The DNA of the CDR3 is TGTGCCAGCACGAGGGACAGGGAGATCTACGAGCAGTACTTC. This gives the protein CASTRDREIYEQYF. The rearrangement uses TRBV6-4 and TRBJ2-7; 9 nucleotides line up with TRBD1. CDR1 and CDR2 from the germline V gene are MRHNA and SNTAGT. J was trimmed by 3 bases and V by 7 bases; bases with no gene match: 7. The CDR3 length is 14 residues.

The CDR3 is CASQGRDEKLFF. In DNA, the CDR3 is TGTGCCAGTCAGGGGAGGGATGAAAAACTGTTTTTT. V usage is TRBV6-5 and J usage is TRBJ1-4; perhaps TRBD1 as D (6 bases). In germline, CDR1 is MNHEY, CDR2 SVGAGI. The V gene lost 9 bases and the J gene lost 6 bases, with 11 bases spanning the gap. The CDR3 totals 12 residues.

This clone has just a few counts. The chain couples TRBV18 to TRBJ2-7; D is ambiguous. V shed 0 bases and J shed 3 bases, with 9 bases lying between them. Per germline, CDR1 KGHSH and CDR2 LQKENI. This CDR3 region has 14 residues. CDR3 in amino acids: CASSPPTGYYEQYF. Here the CDR3 DNA reads TGTGCCAGCTCACCACCTACGGGTTACTACGAGCAGTACTTC.

J is TRBJ2-3 and V is TRBV10-3; 10 bases line up with TRBD2. The length of the CDR3 is 16 residues. The trim removed 8 bases at V and 1 base at J, leaving 9 bases unmatched. The V gene's germline CDR1 is ENHRY and CDR2 SYGVKD. The CDR3 DNA is TGTGCCATCCGGGGAGCGGGAGGGCCGGGCACAGATACGCAGTATTTT. Protein sequence: CAIRGAGGPGTDTQYF.

The chain uses TRBV9 and TRBJ2-7, with 7 bases lining up with TRBD2. Germline V gene lookup returns CDR1 SGDLS and CDR2 YYNGEE. The CDR3 length is 15 residues. Trimming took 4 bases from V and 0 from J; bases not matched to a gene: 7. CDR3 amino acids: CASSIEAGSSYEQYF. DNA of the CDR3: TGTGCCAGCAGCATAGAAGCGGGGAGCTCCTACGAGCAGTACTTC.

In the case of this clone: The sample holds other DNA sequences that translate to the same CDR3. The chain is built from TRBV2 and TRBJ1-5; 10 bases align to TRBD1. Germline lookup yields CDR1 SNHLY and CDR2 FYNNEI. Trimming took 6 bases from V and 1 from J; bases not matched to a gene: 3. The CDR3 runs 15 residues. For the CDR3, the DNA is TGTGCCAGCAGCCGGGACAGGGGAAGCAATCAGCCCCAGCATTTT. This gives the protein CASSRDRGSNQPQHF.

The chain couples TRBV6-5 to TRBJ2-7, with D tentatively TRBD1 (6 bases). The CDR3 covers 14 residues. V shed 6 bases and J shed 4 bases, with 16 bases lying between them. Germline assignment: CDR1 MNHEY and CDR2 SVGAGI. The CDR3 sequence is CASSEDSWGYEQYF. CDR3 sequence (DNA): TGTGCCAGCAGCGAGGACAGTTGGGGGTACGAGCAGTACTTC.

V is TRBV4-2 and J is TRBJ2-1; 10 bases match TRBD2. CDR1 and CDR2 (germline): LGHNA, YNFKEQ. Trimming at V came to 1 base and at J to 5 bases, leaving 5 bases not matched to a gene. The CDR3 runs to 16 residues. The CDR3 bases are TGTGCCAGCAGCCAAGTACGGCTAGCGGGAGACAATGAGCAGTTCTTC. This translates into CASSQVRLAGDNEQFF.

The genes are TRBV6-4 and TRBJ2-3, with D tentatively TRBD1 (6 bases). V was shortened by 4 bases and J by 0 bases, with 17 bases between the two germline ends. The CDR3 covers 17 residues. CDR1 is MRHNA, CDR2 SNTAGT, per germline. In DNA, the CDR3 is TGTGCCAGCAGTGCCCATACAGGGATTCCTAGCACAGATACGCAGTATTTT. The encoded protein is CASSAHTGIPSTDTQYF.

V gene TRBV9 combines with J gene TRBJ1-6, with a possible D match to TRBD1 (5 bases). This CDR3 is 14 amino acids long. Trimming removed 3 bases at V and 8 bases at J, with 12 bases between. Per germline, CDR1 SGDLS and CDR2 YYNGEE. The CDR3 DNA is TGTGCCAGCAGCGGGGGGGTTGTCGATTCACCCCTCCACTTT. Amino acids: CASSGGVVDSPLHF.

This clone has a handful of counts. The V gene is TRBV30, the J gene TRBJ2-7; D is uncertain. Trimming stripped 3 bases from V and 3 bases from J, with 15 bases between. Germline V gives CDR1 GTSNPN, CDR2 SVGIG (reference sequence). CDR3 size: 14 residues. The CDR3 DNA reads as TGTGCCTGGAGCGTTCACGGGTCCCTCTACGAGCAGTACTTC. Translated, it gives CAWSVHGSLYEQYF.

As to this clone: One end of the junction is discordant with germline, which a read error may explain. The chain joins TRBV5-1 to TRBJ1-1; the D is unclear. CDR1 and CDR2 (germline): SGHRS, YFSETQ. The CDR3 loop spans 14 amino acids. The CDR3 bases are TGCGCCAGCAGCTTGGGCCCCACTGCCACTAAAGCTTTCTTT. It is translated as CASSLGPTATKAFF. The full variable domain, in which reference TRBV5-1 and TRBJ1-1 provide the parts outside the CDR3, is KAGVTQTPRYLIKTRGQQVTLSCSPISGHRSVSWYQQTPGQGLQFLFEYFSETQRNKGNFPGRFSGRQFSNSRSEMNVSTLELGDSALYLCASSLGPTATKAFFGQGTRLTVV.